The 8 T cell receptor beta chains below all came from one sample that was sequenced in a study of T cell responses to AZD1222 COVID-19 vaccine. The method was immunoSEQ multiplex PCR; TCRdb's version includes in-frame clones alone and lacks a portion of them. The table records 120,000 to 150,000 clones, around 90% of them present only once. This sample comprised peripheral blood, obtained on day 0 of AZD1222 vaccination. Every receptor here comes from an adult in good health.

This rearrangement joins TRBV27 to TRBJ2-2; perhaps D is TRBD1 or TRBD2 (5 bases each). This CDR3 region has 13 residues. Trimming shortened V by 7 bases and J by 8 bases, and 14 bases separated the two germline ends. CDR1 MNHEY and CDR2 SMNVEV come from the germline V gene (reference sequence). The DNA for the CDR3 is TGTGCCAGCACCCCCTTGGGGGTAGGGGAGCTGTTTTTT. Protein sequence: CASTPLGVGELFF.

V gene TRBV27 combines with J gene TRBJ2-3; 14 positions agree with TRBD2. This CDR3 is 18 amino acids long. Germline V gene sequence: CDR1 MNHEY, CDR2 SMNVEV (reference sequence). Unmatched junction bases numbered 11, after V lost 5 bases and J lost 4 bases. The CDR3 DNA sequence: TGTGCCAGCAGTCCAAACCTGGTGACTAGCGGGAGGGCAGATACGCAGTATTTT. This encodes CASSPNLVTSGRADTQYF.

The chain combines TRBV6-2 or TRBV6-3 with TRBJ2-3, with D perhaps TRBD1 or TRBD2 (7 bases each). The V end was cut by 2 bases, the J end by 2 bases, with 17 bases between. CDR3 size: 17 residues. From germline, CDR1 is MNHEY and CDR2 SVGEGT. The CDR3 nucleotides are TGTGCCAGCAGTTACGAGGGAGGGGGCGCCCCCACAGATACGCAGTATTTT. Its protein is CASSYEGGGAPTDTQYF.

The chain links TRBV30 to TRBJ1-2; D gene uncertain. V lost 5 bases to trimming and J lost 2 bases, with 18 bases between them. Germline-derived CDR1 and CDR2 are GTSNPN and SVGIG (reference sequence). The CDR3 consists of 15 residues. CDR3 sequence (DNA): TGTGCCTGGGGGAACGCCCACTCCGGGAACTATGGCTACACCTTC. Translation: CAWGNAHSGNYGYTF.

The chain recombines TRBV5-1 with TRBJ1-2, with TRBD1 identical over 9 bases. J lost 0 bases, V lost 1 base, and 10 bases had no gene match. This CDR3 contains 18 residues. The germline V gene has CDR1 SGHRS and CDR2 YFSETQ. This CDR3 is CASSLWVGQGPTNYGYTF. The CDR3 DNA reads TGCGCCAGCAGCTTGTGGGTGGGACAGGGTCCCACTAACTATGGCTACACCTTC.

The chain joins TRBV7-3 to TRBJ2-1; 10 bases fit TRBD1. J gave up 10 bases and V 5 bases, and 14 bases lay outside the gene matches. Per the germline V gene, CDR1 is SGHTA and CDR2 is FQGTGA. The CDR3 sequence is 16 residues long. CDR3 protein: CASSPTPTGGAVEQFF. CDR3 nucleotide sequence: TGTGCCAGCAGCCCAACCCCGACAGGGGGCGCGGTCGAGCAGTTCTTC.

The rearrangement links TRBV3-1 (or the pseudogene TRBV3-2) to TRBJ2-7, with 8 bases matching TRBD1. The junction had 7 bases not matched to a gene; V was cut back by 2 bases and J by 7 bases. The CDR3 contains 14 residues. Germline CDR1 is LGHDT and CDR2 is YNNKEL (reference sequence). The CDR3 reads CASSQQGALNEQYF. The DNA of the CDR3 is TGTGCCAGCAGCCAACAGGGGGCGCTGAATGAGCAGTACTTC.

The chain combines TRBV3-1 (or the pseudogene TRBV3-2) with TRBJ2-7; D unresolved. Germline V CDR1 and CDR2: LGHDT, YNNKEL (reference sequence). This CDR3 region has 15 residues. The V gene lost 1 base and the J gene lost 2 bases, with 12 bases spanning the gap. DNA for the CDR3: TGTGCCAGCAGCCAAGGATCTCACCCAGCCTACGAGCAGTACTTC. Translating gives CASSQGSHPAYEQYF.